This TCR beta chain derives from a study of early T cells in non-severe SARS-CoV-2 infection. Overall study context: RNA in bulk from unsorted whole blood was sequenced, and chains were unpaired.

This clonotype was observed many times. Researchers attached unique molecular identifiers to individual cDNA molecules. TCRdb itself ran the 5' RACE reads through MiXCR, one entry per CDR3 protein. The table has tens of thousands of distinct CDR3 sequences, 4.5% to 5% seen once. CDR3 length equals 14 residues. The V end was cut by 5 bases, the J end by 4 bases, with 11 bases between. In germline, CDR1 is SGHTA, CDR2 FQGNSA. The specimen sequenced was whole blood. The chain carries TRBV7-2 and TRBJ2-2; TRBD1 is a possible D gene (7 bases). The receptor was isolated from an adult who was a healthcare worker with PCR-confirmed SARS-CoV-2 infection or an uninfected control (not recorded which). The CDR3 coding sequence is TGTGCCAGCAGCCGACAGGGAGGCACCGGGGAGCTGTTTTTT. Its protein is CASSRQGGTGELFF.